The entry below gives a single TCR beta chain sequence along with its context. This specimen comes from a study of human T cells and chemical hapten exposure. Study information: Variation in per-sample TCR yields came mainly from small pooled library volume differences.

The time point: healthy volunteer bleed at 6 weeks. The authors' total RNA extraction used unfractionated whole blood. The CDR3 totals 14 residues. Trimming took 4 bases from V and 2 from J, leaving 11 bases between them. The library tagged each cDNA molecule with unique molecular identifiers. Methods used by the authors: TCR counts had a median of approximately 96,000 per sample and spanned roughly 23,224 to 690,600. In TCRdb, the RACE reads were re-called with MiXCR into one record per CDR3 protein. The V and J calls, along with clone size, are taken from TCRdb and not from the paper's own processing. The data contain about 65,000 distinct CDR3 sequences, about 6.5% of them singletons.

The chain has TRBV12-3 or TRBV12-4 and TRBJ1-1; D may be TRBD1 (5 bases). The sample was whole blood. The source is a female donor in good health. Some clones in this sample may be carry-over from other donors' samples. CDR3 sequence reads: CASSSRTLNTEAFF. CDR3 in DNA: TGTGCCAGCAGTTCTAGGACACTCAACACTGAAGCTTTCTTT.